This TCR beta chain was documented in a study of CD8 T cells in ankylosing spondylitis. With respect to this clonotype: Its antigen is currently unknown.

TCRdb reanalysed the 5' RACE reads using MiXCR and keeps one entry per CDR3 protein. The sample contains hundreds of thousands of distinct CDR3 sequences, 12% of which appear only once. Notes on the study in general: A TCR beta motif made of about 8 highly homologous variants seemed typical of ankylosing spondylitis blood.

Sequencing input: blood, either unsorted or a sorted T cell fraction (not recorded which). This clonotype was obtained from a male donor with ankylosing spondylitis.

The DNA for the CDR3 is TGCGCCAGCAGCCAAATGGACAGTTTGAACACTGAAGCTTTCTTT. As protein: CASSQMDSLNTEAFF. The chain employs TRBV4-3 and TRBJ1-1; D possibly corresponds to TRBD1 (6 bases). This CDR3 spans 15 amino acids. The germline V gene has CDR1 LGHNA and CDR2 YSLEER. With 2 bases removed from V and 0 bases from J, the gap between germline ends came to 10 bases.